The clone carrying this T cell receptor beta chain appeared a few times. The data were obtained in a study of blood T cell repertoires in COVID-19. V lost 1 base to trimming and J lost 2 bases, with 9 bases between them. The length of the CDR3 is 15 residues. Germline V gives CDR1 SEHNR, CDR2 FQNEAQ (reference sequence). This table comes from immunoSEQ multiplex PCR, and its TCRdb copy is limited to in-frame clones, with some not included. The sample holds about 230,000 clones; approximately 81% are singletons and the top ten take roughly 8%. The sequence came from a woman over 75 with acute or convalescent COVID-19. The specimen was peripheral blood. V is TRBV7-9 and J is TRBJ1-3; D possibly corresponds to TRBD1 (6 bases). CDR3 region: CASSLEAGAGNTIYF. DNA for the CDR3: TGTGCCAGCAGCTTAGAGGCAGGGGCTGGAAACACCATATATTTT.